A selection of T cell receptor beta chains follows, all from one sample in a study of blood T cell repertoires in COVID-19. Some clones are missing from TCRdb's copy, which holds only in-frame ones; the method was immunoSEQ multiplex PCR. The sample records a few hundred thousand clones, around 80% being singletons. The specimen was PBMCs or T cells enriched from blood (not recorded which). The source of these receptors is a man younger than 45 with acute COVID-19. Both conserved end residues are part of each CDR3. The D gene is left open where the match is weak. Size values are once, few and many counts, or a class for expanded clones, and some rows have none.

>TRBV24-1|TRBD2|-|TRBJ2-2
TGTGCCACCAGTGATCCCGGGACTAGTCCCACCGGGGAGCTGTTTTTT
CATSDPGTSPTGELFF
>TRBV7-2|-|-|TRBJ1-5
TGTGCCAGCAGCTTAGCGAGCGCCAGCAATCAGCCCCAGCATTTT
CASSLASASNQPQHF
>TRBV6-5|-|-|TRBJ2-5
TGTGCCAGCAGTCTCCCCCTAACGACCCAGTACTTC
CASSLPLTTQYF
>TRBV5-1|-|-|TRBJ2-2
TGCGCCAGCAGCTTAGAGTCTAACACCGGGGAGCTGTTTTTT
CASSLESNTGELFF
>TRBV24-1|-|-|TRBJ2-1
TGTGCCACCAGTGCGAGCGTGGCGGGCGCCGAGCAGTTCTTC
CATSASVAGAEQFF
>TRBV7-9|TRBD1|-|TRBJ1-2
TGTGCCAGCAGCCCGGGACAGGGTTTATTCGATGGCTACACCTTC
CASSPGQGLFDGYTF
>TRBV10-3|-|-|TRBJ1-2
TGTGCCATCAGTGGGGCGGGAACTTCTAACTATGGCTACACCTTC
CAISGAGTSNYGYTF
>TRBV30|TRBD1|-|TRBJ2-1
TGTGCCTGGAGTCGTGGGACAGGGGGCTACAATGAGCAGTTCTTC
CAWSRGTGGYNEQFF
>TRBV9|TRBD1|-|TRBJ1-1
TGTGCCAGCAGCGGTTCCGGGACAGGGATCAATGAAGCTTTCTTT
CASSGSGTGINEAFF
>TRBV6-5|TRBD1|-|TRBJ1-2
TGTGCCAGCTGGGGGGACAGAAACGTTGGCTACACCTTC
CASWGDRNVGYTF
>TRBV24-1|TRBD1|-|TRBJ2-1
TGTGCCACCAGTCTCAGCCGTCCGGGACAGTACAATGAGCAGTTCTTC
CATSLSRPGQYNEQFF
>TRBV11-3|-|-|TRBJ2-6
TGTGCCAGCAGCTCGGCAATGGACAGCCACCACTCTCGCGTCCTGACTTTC
CASSSAMDSHHSRVLTF
>TRBV7-2|TRBD2|-|TRBJ2-1
TGTGCCAGCAGCTTAACTAGCGGGTTCTCCTACAATGAGCAGTTCTTC
CASSLTSGFSYNEQFF
>TRBV6-5|-|-|TRBJ1-2
TGTGCCAGCAGGGTAGACGGGGGCTATGGCTACACCTTC
CASRVDGGYGYTF
>TRBV6-1|-|-|TRBJ1-3
TGTGCCAGCAGTGATCTGGCAGGCCGATTTGACTCTGGAAACACCATATATTTT
CASSDLAGRFDSGNTIYF
>TRBV5-1|-|-|TRBJ2-2
TGCGCCAGCAGCTTGGGAGCTGCGACTAGGAACACCGGGGAGCTGTTTTTT
CASSLGAATRNTGELFF
>TRBV5-1|-|-|TRBJ2-1
TGCGCCAGCAGCTTGGCCATGGGCGGGTCCTCCTACAATGAGCAGTTCTTC
CASSLAMGGSSYNEQFF
>TRBV7-3|-|-|TRBJ2-2
TGTGCCAGCAGCGCGAGCGGGCAGGTCGGGGAGCTGTTTTTT
CASSASGQVGELFF
>TRBV24-1|TRBD1|-|TRBJ2-1
TGTGCCACCAGTGATGCAACTACCGGACAGGCGGGTGAGCAGTTCTTC
CATSDATTGQAGEQFF
>TRBV10-1|TRBD1|-|TRBJ1-4
TGCGCCACCCTCGACAGGGATGGTGAAAAACTGTTTTTT
CATLDRDGEKLFF
>TRBV14|TRBD1|-|TRBJ1-3
TGTGCCAGCAGCCGCCGGGACAGGGTTCTACAAAACACCATATATTTT
CASSRRDRVLQNTIYF
>TRBV5-6|-|once|TRBJ1-1
TGTGCCAGCAGCTTTAGATCTTCTTCGGGGAACACTGAAGCTTTCTTT
CASSFRSSSGNTEAFF
>TRBV5-8|TRBD2|-|TRBJ2-1
TGTGCCAGCAGCCTGGGGGCTAGCGGGAGTAATGTGAATGAGCAGTTCTTC
CASSLGASGSNVNEQFF
>TRBV5-1|TRBD1|-|TRBJ1-3
TGCGCCAGCAGCCGGGACAGGGGTGGAAGAAACACCATATATTTT
CASSRDRGGRNTIYF
>TRBV5-4|-|-|TRBJ1-1
TGTGCCAGCAGCTTGGACTGGGCCACTGAAGCTTTCTTT
CASSLDWATEAFF
>TRBV12-3/TRBV12-4|-|-|TRBJ2-1
TGTGCCAGCAGTTTTTCCACCTACAATGAGCAGTTCTTC
CASSFSTYNEQFF
>TRBV6-1|TRBD2|many|TRBJ2-5
TGTGCCAGCAGTGAAGTTGGCGGGGGGGGAGAGACCCAGTACTTC
CASSEVGGGGETQYF
>TRBV5-5|-|-|TRBJ1-1
TGTGCCAGCAGCTTCGGGTTTAACACTGAAGCTTTCTTT
CASSFGFNTEAFF
>TRBV7-2|TRBD2|-|TRBJ2-3
TGTGCCAGCAGCCCCGCCGGGACTAGCGGGGCTTATACGCAGTATTTT
CASSPAGTSGAYTQYF
>TRBV5-4|TRBD2|-|TRBJ2-5
TGTGCCAGCAGCTTGGTGCGGGAGGGGGAGACCCAGTACTTC
CASSLVREGETQYF
>TRBV28|-|-|TRBJ1-2
TGTGCCAGCAGTGCCGAAGGCAGGGTCCGGCCGGGCTACACCTTC
CASSAEGRVRPGYTF
>TRBV5-8|TRBD2|-|TRBJ2-5
TGTGCCAGCAGCCAGGGGCTAGCGGGAGCGGCGGAGACCCAGTACTTC
CASSQGLAGAAETQYF
>TRBV5-1|-|few|TRBJ2-3
TGTGCCAGCATCAAAGGAACTAACGCGGATACGCAGTATTTT
CASIKGTNADTQYF
>TRBV24-1|TRBD1|-|TRBJ1-5
TGTGCCACCAGTGGGACAGGAGATCAGCCCCAGCATTTT
CATSGTGDQPQHF
>TRBV2|-|-|TRBJ2-1
TGTGCCAGCAGTGTCCTTGGCGGGCTGTACAATGAGCAGTTCTTC
CASSVLGGLYNEQFF
>TRBV10-2|TRBD2|-|TRBJ2-3
TGCGCCAGCAGTGGACTAGCAGGAGATACGCAGTATTTT
CASSGLAGDTQYF
>TRBV11-2|TRBD1|-|TRBJ1-3
TGTGCCAGCAGCTTACCGACAGGGGATGGAAACACCATATATTTT
CASSLPTGDGNTIYF
>TRBV24-1|TRBD2|-|TRBJ2-1
TGTGCCACCGGGAGGGAGTACCCCTACAATGAGCAGTTCTTC
CATGREYPYNEQFF
>TRBV7-6|TRBD2|-|TRBJ2-2
TGTGCCAGCAGCCAAACTAGCGGGCCCGTCGGCACCGGGGAGCTGTTTTTT
CASSQTSGPVGTGELFF
>TRBV9|-|-|TRBJ2-1
TGTGCCAGCAGCGTAGCTGGACAGAGTTTTGGTGTAGGTGAGCAGTTCTTC
CASSVAGQSFGVGEQFF
>TRBV27|TRBD1|-|TRBJ1-6
TGTGCCAGCAGTTCCTCGGGACAGGGTAATTCACCCCTCCACTTT
CASSSSGQGNSPLHF
>TRBV6-2/TRBV6-3|-|-|TRBJ2-1
TGTGCCAGCAGTTTCGACAGCCACAATGAGCAGTTCTTC
CASSFDSHNEQFF
>TRBV6-2/TRBV6-3|TRBD1|once|TRBJ1-5
TGTGCCAGCAGCCCGACTAGACAGGGCCGACGCAATCAGCCCCAGCATTTT
CASSPTRQGRRNQPQHF
>TRBV14|TRBD2|-|TRBJ2-1
TGTGCCAGCAGCGCGACTAGCGGAGGAACCTATGAGCAGTTCTTC
CASSATSGGTYEQFF
>TRBV5-1|TRBD1|-|TRBJ2-3
TGCGCCAGCAGCTTGGCCGCGACAGGGCGCGCCCTCCCCCCGCAGTATTTT
CASSLAATGRALPPQYF
>TRBV5-1|-|-|TRBJ1-5
TGCGCCAGCAGCTTGTCAGGGACAAGCAATCAGCCCCAGCATTTT
CASSLSGTSNQPQHF